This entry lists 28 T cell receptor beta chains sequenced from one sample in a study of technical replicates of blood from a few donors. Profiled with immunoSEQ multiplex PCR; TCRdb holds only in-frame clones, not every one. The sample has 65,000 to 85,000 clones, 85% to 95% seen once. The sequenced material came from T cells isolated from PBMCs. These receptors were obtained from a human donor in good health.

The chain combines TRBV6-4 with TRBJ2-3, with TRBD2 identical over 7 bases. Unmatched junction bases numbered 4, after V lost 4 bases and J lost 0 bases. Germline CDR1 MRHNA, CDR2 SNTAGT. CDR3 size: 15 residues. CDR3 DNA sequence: TGTGCCAGCAGTGGGAGTAGCGGGAGCACAGATACGCAGTATTTT. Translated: CASSGSSGSTDTQYF.

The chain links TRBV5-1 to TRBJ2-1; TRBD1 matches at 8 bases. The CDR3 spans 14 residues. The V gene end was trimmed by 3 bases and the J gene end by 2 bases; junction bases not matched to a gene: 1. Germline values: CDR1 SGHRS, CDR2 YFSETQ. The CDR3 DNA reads TGCGCCAGCAGCTCGGACAGGGCCTACAATGAGCAGTTCTTC. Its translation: CASSSDRAYNEQFF.

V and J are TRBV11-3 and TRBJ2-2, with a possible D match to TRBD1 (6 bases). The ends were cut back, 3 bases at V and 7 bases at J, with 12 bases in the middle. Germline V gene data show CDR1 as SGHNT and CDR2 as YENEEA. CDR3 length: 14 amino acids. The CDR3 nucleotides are TGTGCCAGCAGCTTTAACAGGGCCAGCGGGGAGCTGTTTTTT. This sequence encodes CASSFNRASGELFF.

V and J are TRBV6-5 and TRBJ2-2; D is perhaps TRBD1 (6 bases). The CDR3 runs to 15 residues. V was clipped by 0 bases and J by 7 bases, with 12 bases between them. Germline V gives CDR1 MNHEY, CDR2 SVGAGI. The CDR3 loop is CASSYSNRVYGELFF. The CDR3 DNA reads TGTGCCAGCAGTTACTCGAACAGGGTGTACGGGGAGCTGTTTTTT.

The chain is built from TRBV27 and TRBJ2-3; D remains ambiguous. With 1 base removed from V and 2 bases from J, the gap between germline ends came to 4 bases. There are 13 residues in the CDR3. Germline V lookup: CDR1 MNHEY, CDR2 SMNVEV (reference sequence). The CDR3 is CASSLLYTDTQYF. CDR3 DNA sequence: TGTGCCAGCAGTTTATTATACACAGATACGCAGTATTTT.

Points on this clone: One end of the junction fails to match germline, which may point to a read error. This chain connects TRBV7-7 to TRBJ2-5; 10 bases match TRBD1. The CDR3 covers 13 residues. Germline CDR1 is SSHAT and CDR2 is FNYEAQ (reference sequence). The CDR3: CASSDRGLETQYF. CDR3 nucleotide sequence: TGTGCTAGCAGTGACAGGGGGCTAGAGACCCAGTACTTC.

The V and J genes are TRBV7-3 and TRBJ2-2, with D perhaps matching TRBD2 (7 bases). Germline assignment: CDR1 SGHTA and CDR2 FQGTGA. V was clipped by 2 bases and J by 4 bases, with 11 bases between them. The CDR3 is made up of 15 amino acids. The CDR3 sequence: CASSLQGGGTGELFF. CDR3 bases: TGTGCCAGCAGCTTACAGGGAGGGGGCACCGGGGAGCTGTTTTTT.

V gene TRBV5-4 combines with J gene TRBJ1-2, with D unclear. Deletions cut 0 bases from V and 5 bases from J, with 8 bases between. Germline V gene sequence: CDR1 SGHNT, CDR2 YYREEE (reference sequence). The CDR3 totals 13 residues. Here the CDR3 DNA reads TGTGCCAGCAGCTTGGCCGAGAGATATGGCTACACCTTC. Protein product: CASSLAERYGYTF.

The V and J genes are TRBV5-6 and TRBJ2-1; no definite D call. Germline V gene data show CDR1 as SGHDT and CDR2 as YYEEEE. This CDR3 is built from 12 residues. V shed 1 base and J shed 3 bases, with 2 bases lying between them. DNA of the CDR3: TGTGCCAGCAGCTTGTACTACAATGAGCAGTTCTTC. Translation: CASSLYYNEQFF.

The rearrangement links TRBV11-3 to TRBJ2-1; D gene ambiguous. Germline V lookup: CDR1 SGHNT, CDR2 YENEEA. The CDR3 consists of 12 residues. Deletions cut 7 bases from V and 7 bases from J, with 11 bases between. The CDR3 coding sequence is TGTGCCAGCACCATGGAGCGTAATGAGCAGTTCTTC. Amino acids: CASTMERNEQFF.

The CDR3 coding sequence is TGTGCCTGGAGTGTAGGACTAGCGGGCTACAATGAGCAGTTCTTC. Translation: CAWSVGLAGYNEQFF. The chain employs TRBV30 and TRBJ2-1; the match to TRBD2 covers 11 bases. Germline trimming cut 0 bases from V and 3 bases from J; bases unmatched to any gene: 1. The CDR3 runs to 15 residues. Germline V gene data show CDR1 as GTSNPN and CDR2 as SVGIG (reference sequence).

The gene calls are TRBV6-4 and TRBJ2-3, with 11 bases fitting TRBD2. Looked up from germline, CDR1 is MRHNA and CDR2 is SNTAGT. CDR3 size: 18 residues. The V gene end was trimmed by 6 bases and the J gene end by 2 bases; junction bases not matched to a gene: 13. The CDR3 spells CASSLPGLADFYTDTQYF. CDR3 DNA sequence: TGTGCCAGCAGCCTTCCGGGACTAGCGGATTTCTACACAGATACGCAGTATTTT.

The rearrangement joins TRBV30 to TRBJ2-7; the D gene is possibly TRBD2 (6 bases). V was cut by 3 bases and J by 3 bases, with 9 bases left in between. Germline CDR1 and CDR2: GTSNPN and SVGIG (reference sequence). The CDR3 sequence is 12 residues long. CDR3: CAWRLANYEQYF. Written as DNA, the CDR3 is TGTGCCTGGAGACTAGCTAACTACGAGCAGTACTTC. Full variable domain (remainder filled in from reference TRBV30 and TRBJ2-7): SQTIHQWPATLVQPVGSPLSLECTVEGTSNPNLYWYRQAAGRGLQLLFYSVGIGQISSEVPQNLSASRPQDRQFILSSKKLLLSDSGFYLCAWRLANYEQYFGPGTRLTVT.

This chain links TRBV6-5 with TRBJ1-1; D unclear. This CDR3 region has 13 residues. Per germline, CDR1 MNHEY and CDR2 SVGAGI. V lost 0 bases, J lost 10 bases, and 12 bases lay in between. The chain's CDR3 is CASSYSFSVIAFF. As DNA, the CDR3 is TGTGCCAGCAGTTACTCTTTCAGCGTGATAGCTTTCTTT.

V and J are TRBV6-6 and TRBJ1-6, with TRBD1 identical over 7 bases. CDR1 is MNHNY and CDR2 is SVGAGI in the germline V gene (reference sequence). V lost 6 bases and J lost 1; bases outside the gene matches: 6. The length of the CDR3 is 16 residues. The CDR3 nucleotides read TGTGCCAGCAGAACCGGGACAGAATCCTATAATTCACCCCTCCACTTT. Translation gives CASRTGTESYNSPLHF.

The CDR3 region is CASSILGRGFGQPQHF. The CDR3 bases are TGTGCCAGCAGTATACTGGGGCGGGGGTTCGGACAGCCCCAGCATTTT. V and J are TRBV6-9 and TRBJ1-5; the D gene is possibly TRBD1 (5 bases). Trimming left V 5 bases short and J 7 bases short, with 21 bases between. Germline loops: CDR1 MNHGY, CDR2 SVAAGI. The CDR3 consists of 16 residues.

The CDR3 spells CASSIGAPGNNEQFF. The CDR3 nucleotides are TGTGCCAGTAGTATAGGAGCCCCCGGGAACAATGAGCAGTTCTTC. The V and J genes are TRBV19 and TRBJ2-1, with D tentatively TRBD2 (5 bases). Germline V gene data show CDR1 as LNHDA and CDR2 as SQIVND (reference sequence). The CDR3 runs 15 residues. V lost 1 base to trimming and J lost 5 bases, with 12 bases between them.

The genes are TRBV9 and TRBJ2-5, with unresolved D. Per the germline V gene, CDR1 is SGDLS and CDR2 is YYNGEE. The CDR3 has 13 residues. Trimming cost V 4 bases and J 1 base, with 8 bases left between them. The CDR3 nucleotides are TGTGCCAGCAGCCCCGACTCCCAAGAGACCCAGTACTTC. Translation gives CASSPDSQETQYF.

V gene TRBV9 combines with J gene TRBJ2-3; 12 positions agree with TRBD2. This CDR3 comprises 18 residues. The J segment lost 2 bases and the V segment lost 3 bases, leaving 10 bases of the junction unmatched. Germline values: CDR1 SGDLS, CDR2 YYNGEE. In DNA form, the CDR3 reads TGTGCCAGCAGCGAGCCGGGACTAGCGGGCCCACTCACAGATACGCAGTATTTT. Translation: CASSEPGLAGPLTDTQYF.

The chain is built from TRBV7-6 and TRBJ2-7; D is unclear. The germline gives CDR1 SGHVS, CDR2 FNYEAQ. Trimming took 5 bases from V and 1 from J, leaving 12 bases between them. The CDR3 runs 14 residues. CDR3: CASSQRQLSYEQYF. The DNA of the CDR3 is TGTGCCAGCAGCCAGCGCCAGTTATCCTACGAGCAGTACTTC.

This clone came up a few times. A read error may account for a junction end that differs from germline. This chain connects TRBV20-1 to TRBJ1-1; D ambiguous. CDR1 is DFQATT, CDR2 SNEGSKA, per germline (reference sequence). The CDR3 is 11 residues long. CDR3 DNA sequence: TGCAGTGCAAGAGAGCAGACTGAAGCTTTCTTT. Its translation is CSAREQTEAFF.

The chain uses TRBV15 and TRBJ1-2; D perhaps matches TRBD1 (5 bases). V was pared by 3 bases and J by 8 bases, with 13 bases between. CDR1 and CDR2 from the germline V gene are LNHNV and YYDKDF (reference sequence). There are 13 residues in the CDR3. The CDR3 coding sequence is TGTGCCACCAGCAGGGTTCAGGGTTCCGGCTACACCTTC. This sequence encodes CATSRVQGSGYTF.

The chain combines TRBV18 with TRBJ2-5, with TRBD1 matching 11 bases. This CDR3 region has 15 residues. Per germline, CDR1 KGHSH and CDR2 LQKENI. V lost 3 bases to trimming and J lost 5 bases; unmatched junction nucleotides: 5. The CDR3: CASSPWTGGAETQYF. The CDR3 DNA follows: TGTGCCAGCTCACCTTGGACAGGGGGCGCGGAGACCCAGTACTTC.

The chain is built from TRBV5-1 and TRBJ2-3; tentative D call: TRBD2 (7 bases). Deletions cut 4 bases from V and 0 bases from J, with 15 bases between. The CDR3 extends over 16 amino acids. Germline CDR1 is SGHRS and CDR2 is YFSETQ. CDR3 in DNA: TGCGCCAGCAGCGGACAGACTAGCCGTAGCACAGATACGCAGTATTTT. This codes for CASSGQTSRSTDTQYF.

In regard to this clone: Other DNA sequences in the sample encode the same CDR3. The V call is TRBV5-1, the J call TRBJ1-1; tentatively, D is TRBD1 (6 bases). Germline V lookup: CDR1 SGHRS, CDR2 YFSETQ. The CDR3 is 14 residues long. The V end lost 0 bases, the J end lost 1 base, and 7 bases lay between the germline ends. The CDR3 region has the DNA TGCGCCAGCAGCTTGGGGGGGCAGAACACTGAAGCTTTCTTT. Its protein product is CASSLGGQNTEAFF.

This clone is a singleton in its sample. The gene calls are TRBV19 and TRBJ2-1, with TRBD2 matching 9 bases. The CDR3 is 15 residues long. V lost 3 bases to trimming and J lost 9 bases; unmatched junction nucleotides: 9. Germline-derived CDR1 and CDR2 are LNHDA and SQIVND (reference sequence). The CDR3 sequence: CASSMWAGGPSEQFF. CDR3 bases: TGTGCCAGTAGTATGTGGGCGGGAGGGCCCAGTGAGCAGTTCTTC.

The CDR3 loop reads CASTRGMNEKLFF. The CDR3 DNA reads as TGTGCCAGCACGCGGGGGATGAATGAAAAACTGTTTTTT. The J gene is TRBJ1-4, the V gene TRBV6-6, with a tentative D call TRBD1 (5 bases). Germline values: CDR1 MNHNY, CDR2 SVGAGI (reference sequence). CDR3 length: 13 residues. The germline V and J ends were trimmed by 7 bases and 5 bases, with 11 bases remaining between them.

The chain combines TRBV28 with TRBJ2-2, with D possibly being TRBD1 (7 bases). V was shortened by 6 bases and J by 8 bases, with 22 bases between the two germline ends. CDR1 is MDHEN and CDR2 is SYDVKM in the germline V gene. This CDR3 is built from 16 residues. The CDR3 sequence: CASRREGAGRSGELFF. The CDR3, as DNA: TGTGCCAGCAGGCGAGAGGGGGCAGGGAGGTCAGGGGAGCTGTTTTTT.